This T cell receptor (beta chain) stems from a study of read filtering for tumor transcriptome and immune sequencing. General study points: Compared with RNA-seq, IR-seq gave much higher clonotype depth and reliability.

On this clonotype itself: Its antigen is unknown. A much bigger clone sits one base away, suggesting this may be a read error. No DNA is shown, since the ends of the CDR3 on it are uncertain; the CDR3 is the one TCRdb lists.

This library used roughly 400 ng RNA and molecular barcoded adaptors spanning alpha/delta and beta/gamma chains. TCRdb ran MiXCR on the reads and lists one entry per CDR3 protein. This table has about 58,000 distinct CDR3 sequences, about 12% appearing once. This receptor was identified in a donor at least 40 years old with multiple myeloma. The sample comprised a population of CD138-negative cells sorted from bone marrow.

CDR3 amino acids: CASSSVAGGSDTPYF. V usage is TRBV18 and J usage is TRBJ2-3; TRBD2 is the table's D call and was not checked against the DNA. Germline CDR1 and CDR2: KGHSH and LQKENI. From its first to its last residue, the CDR3 has 15 amino acids.